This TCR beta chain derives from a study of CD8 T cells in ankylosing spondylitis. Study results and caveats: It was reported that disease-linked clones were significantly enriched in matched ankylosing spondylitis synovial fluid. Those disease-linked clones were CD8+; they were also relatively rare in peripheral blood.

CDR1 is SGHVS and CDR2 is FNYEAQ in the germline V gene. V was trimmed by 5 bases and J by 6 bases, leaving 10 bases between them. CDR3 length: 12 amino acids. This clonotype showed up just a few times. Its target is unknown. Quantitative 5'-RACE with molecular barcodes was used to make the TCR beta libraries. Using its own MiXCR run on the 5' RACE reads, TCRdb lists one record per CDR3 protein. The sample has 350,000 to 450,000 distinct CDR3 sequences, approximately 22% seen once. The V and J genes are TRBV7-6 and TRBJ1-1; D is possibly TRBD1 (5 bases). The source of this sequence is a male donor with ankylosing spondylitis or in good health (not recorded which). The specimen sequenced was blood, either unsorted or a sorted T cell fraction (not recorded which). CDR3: CASSQEGAEAFF. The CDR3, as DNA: TGTGCCAGCAGCCAGGAAGGGGCTGAAGCTTTCTTT.